In this sample, the clone carrying this TCR beta chain turned up a few times. Its antigen is not identified. This entry belongs to a study of shared clonotypes between healthy human individuals. On the study more broadly: There were three CD4 naive, three CD4 memory, two CD8 naive and one CD8 memory plates per donor.

Measured with immunoSEQ multiplex PCR; TCRdb has only the in-frame clones, and not every one. In the table there are under 350,000 clones, around 87% of which are singletons. Germline V gene lookup returns CDR1 LNHDA and CDR2 SQIVND (reference sequence). V dropped 0 bases and J dropped 6; count of bases not matched to a gene: 10. This CDR3 region has 16 residues. Study observations and caveats: Although depth was large, rarefaction showed that sequencing of the sorted subsets was incomplete. It was observed that around 5% of naive CD4 clonotypes were shared across a handful of donors.

CD45RO+ cells plus CCR7-negative CD45RA+ TemRA cells formed CD8 memory. The specimen sequenced was memory CD8+ T cells sorted from blood. Subset denoted: CD45RO+ cells pooled with CCR7-negative TemRA cells. This TCR derives from a man younger than 30 in good health. V and J are TRBV19 and TRBJ2-7; 8 bases are shared with TRBD2. The CDR3 nucleotides are TGTGCCAGTAGTATAGATTTCGGAACGGGAGGGCGCGAGCAGTACTTC. Protein: CASSIDFGTGGREQYF.